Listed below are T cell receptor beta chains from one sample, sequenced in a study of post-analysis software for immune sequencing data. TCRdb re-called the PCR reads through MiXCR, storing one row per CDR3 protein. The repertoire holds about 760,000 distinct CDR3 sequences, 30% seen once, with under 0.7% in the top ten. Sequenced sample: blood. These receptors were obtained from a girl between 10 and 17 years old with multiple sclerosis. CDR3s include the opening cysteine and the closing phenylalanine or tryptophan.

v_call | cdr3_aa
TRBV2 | CASRRLVVETQYF
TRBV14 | CASSQDSGLAGRWAYEQYF
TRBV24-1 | CATSDFPTVTGSYEQYF
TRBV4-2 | CASSHEPTGGHYNEQFF
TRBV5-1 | CASSLDPVTGANVLTF
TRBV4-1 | CASSHLPGTEAFF
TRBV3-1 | CASSQGTSGSIAYNEQFF
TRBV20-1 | CSARVVPLVEQYF
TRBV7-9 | CASSPRSDSRVEAFF
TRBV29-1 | CSVAGNQVTQYF
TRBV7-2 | CASRQRLQGDTQYF
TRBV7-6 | CASSTTSGPTYEQYF
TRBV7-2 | CASSLEGRETGTQYF
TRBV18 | CASSPEASGSQETQYF
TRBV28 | CASMSAGTGGDEQFF
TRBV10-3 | CAISESREQETQYF
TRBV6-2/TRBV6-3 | CASRTGGRNQPQHF
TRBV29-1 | CSVETLAGNNEQFF
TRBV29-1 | CSVRDFRTDTQYF
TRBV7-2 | CASSLYPRTTGTDTQYF
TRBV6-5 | CASSYSSPNTEAFF
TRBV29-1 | CSVNGHGDEQFF
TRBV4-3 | CASSQDPASGATDTQYF
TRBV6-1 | CASNGGIGYNEQFF
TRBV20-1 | CSASGRAHNEQYF
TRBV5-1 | CASSLNSGERSYEQYF
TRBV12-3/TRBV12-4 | CASSFLMGGSVSNQPQHF
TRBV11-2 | CASSPIPTREAFF
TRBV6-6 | CASRQGGHRNQPQHF
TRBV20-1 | CSVGSDYGYTF
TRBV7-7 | CASSLAIGPGETQYF
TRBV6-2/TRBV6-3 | CASSYSASAAQQETQYF
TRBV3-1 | CASSQEGTNQPQHF
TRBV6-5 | CASGILTGAEETQYF
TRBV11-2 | CASREVGPSYNEQFF
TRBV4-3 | CAGSQGVRLRYGYTF
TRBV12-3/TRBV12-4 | CASSIGQGGYNEQFF
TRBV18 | CASSPTSGIDTQYF
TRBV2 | CASTSDSNQPQHF
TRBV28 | CASLRVSSGTQQFF
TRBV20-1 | CSARSVGRSYNEQFF
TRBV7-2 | CASSSGQLYKETQYF
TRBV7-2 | CASSPFSVPGVYEQYF
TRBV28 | CASTGQEIRYNEQFF
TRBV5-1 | CASSAEPSSSTDTQYF
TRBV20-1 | CSANRGSGTDTQYF
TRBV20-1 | CSAAREGGSTDTQYF
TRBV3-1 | CASSQVGVSSYNEQFF